These 24 T cell receptor beta chains were sequenced from one sample in a study of cytotoxic CD8 clonotypes in ibrutinib-treated CLL. Clones were read by immunoSEQ multiplex PCR, and TCRdb kept only the in-frame ones, dropping some. Here the sample spans roughly 130,000 clones, 91% being singletons. The material sequenced was PBMCs, taken after 12 months of ibrutinib treatment. The receptors come from a human donor with chronic lymphocytic leukemia.

The CDR3 sequence: CSAPVAGYTF. CDR3 nucleotides: TGCAGTGCTCCCGTAGCGGGCTACACCTTC. V usage is TRBV20-1 and J usage is TRBJ1-2; D gene uncertain. Trimming left V 5 bases short and J 8 bases short, with 9 bases between. The length of the CDR3 is 10 residues. Germline V lookup: CDR1 DFQATT, CDR2 SNEGSKA (reference sequence).

This clone was seen only once. For the CDR3, the DNA is TGTGCCAGCAGCGTTGACAGGGGGTCGGACACTGAAGCTTTCTTT. It yields the protein CASSVDRGSDTEAFF. The chain carries TRBV9 and TRBJ1-1, with 9 bases lining up with TRBD1. Germline trimming cut 2 bases from V and 3 bases from J; bases unmatched to any gene: 5. CDR3 length equals 15 residues. CDR1 and CDR2 (germline): SGDLS, YYNGEE. The full variable domain, completed using reference TRBV9 and TRBJ1-1, is DSGVTQTPKHLITATGQRVTLRCSPRSGDLSVYWYQQSLDQGLQFLIQYYNGEERAKGNILERFSAQQFPDLHSELNLSSLELGDSALYFCASSVDRGSDTEAFFGQGTRLTVV.

This chain links TRBV6-5 with TRBJ2-7; 11 positions match TRBD2. CDR3 length: 15 residues. After removal of 2 bases from V and 3 bases from J, the junction contained 3 bases not matched to a gene. Germline CDR1 MNHEY, CDR2 SVGAGI. DNA for the CDR3: TGTGCCAGCAGTTACACTAGCGGGAGTCACTACGAGCAGTACTTC. Amino acids: CASSYTSGSHYEQYF.

V usage is TRBV7-8 and J usage is TRBJ2-3; unclear D gene. Trimming left V 1 base short and J 6 bases short, with 11 bases between. The CDR3 is made up of 14 amino acids. CDR1 and CDR2 from the germline V gene are SGHVS and FQNEAQ. In nucleotides, the CDR3 is TGTGCCAGCAGCTTAGGCGGTACGACGGATACGCAGTATTTT. This sequence encodes CASSLGGTTDTQYF.

This chain uses TRBV28 with TRBJ1-4; TRBD1 might be the D (6 bases). V lost 5 bases, J lost 7 bases, and 14 bases lay in between. Germline values: CDR1 MDHEN, CDR2 SYDVKM. The CDR3 length is 14 residues. CDR3 region: CASSPTGRPEKLFF. As DNA, the CDR3 is TGTGCCAGCAGTCCGACAGGACGGCCTGAAAAACTGTTTTTT.

This rearrangement joins TRBV6-4 to TRBJ2-2; 7 bases are shared with TRBD2. Trimming at V came to 5 bases and at J to 0 bases, leaving 12 bases not matched to a gene. The V gene's germline CDR1 is MRHNA and CDR2 SNTAGT. The CDR3 loop spans 18 amino acids. The CDR3 DNA reads TGTGCCAGCAGTCCGCACCCCACTAGCGTTACGAACACCGGGGAGCTGTTTTTT. It is translated as CASSPHPTSVTNTGELFF.

This clone turned up a few times. The chain combines TRBV9 with TRBJ2-7; D is tentatively TRBD1 or TRBD2 (5 bases each). V gave up 0 bases and J gave up 2 bases, with 9 bases separating them. Germline lookup yields CDR1 SGDLS and CDR2 YYNGEE. The CDR3 is 14 amino acids. The CDR3 DNA follows: TGTGCCAGCAGCGTAGATGGGGGACCCTACGAGCAGTACTTC. Translating gives CASSVDGGPYEQYF.

The chain links TRBV27 to TRBJ1-4; 7 bases map to TRBD1. The ends lost 5 bases at V and 5 bases at J; junction bases unmatched: 8. Germline CDR1 MNHEY, CDR2 SMNVEV (reference sequence). The CDR3 has 15 residues. The CDR3 DNA reads TGTGCCAGCAGTCCCCGGGACAGAGAAAATGAAAAACTGTTTTTT. Amino acid sequence: CASSPRDRENEKLFF.

The chain carries TRBV9 and TRBJ2-7; 13 positions match TRBD2. CDR1 is SGDLS and CDR2 is YYNGEE in the germline V gene. J gave up 9 bases and V 3 bases, and 21 bases lay outside the gene matches. The CDR3 contains 19 residues. CDR3 nucleotides: TGTGCCAGCAGCGGGGTACCCGGAGAGCCCGGGACTAGCGGGAATGTGCAGTACTTC. Its protein product is CASSGVPGEPGTSGNVQYF.

The chain employs TRBV30 and TRBJ1-1; D unresolved. V was pared by 6 bases and J by 0 bases, with 20 bases between. Germline values: CDR1 GTSNPN, CDR2 SVGIG (reference sequence). CDR3 length equals 16 residues. The CDR3 sequence is CACHKRRIRVNTEAFF. Here the CDR3 DNA reads TGTGCCTGCCATAAAAGGAGAATTAGAGTGAACACTGAAGCTTTCTTT. The full variable domain, with the rest looked up from reference TRBV30 and TRBJ1-1, is SQTIHQWPATLVQPVGSPLSLECTVEGTSNPNLYWYRQAAGRGLQLLFYSVGIGQISSEVPQNLSASRPQDRQFILSSKKLLLSDSGFYLCACHKRRIRVNTEAFFGQGTRLTVV.

The chain carries TRBV19 and TRBJ1-1; no reliable D call. The germline V and J ends were trimmed by 4 bases and 7 bases, with 10 bases remaining between them. CDR3 length equals 12 residues. CDR1 LNHDA and CDR2 SQIVND come from the germline V gene (reference sequence). CDR3 residues: CASSRTALEAFF. The CDR3 bases are TGTGCCAGTAGTAGAACAGCACTTGAAGCTTTCTTT.

The gene calls are TRBV11-3 and TRBJ2-1; 8 nucleotides line up with TRBD2. Per germline, CDR1 SGHNT and CDR2 YENEEA. J gave up 9 bases and V 7 bases, and 11 bases lay outside the gene matches. The CDR3 covers 14 residues. Here the CDR3 DNA reads TGTGCCAGCACGCGCGGGACGGCGGGGGGTGAGCAGTTCTTC. Translating gives CASTRGTAGGEQFF.

J is TRBJ1-1 and V is TRBV7-6; 7 bases map to TRBD1. CDR3 size: 15 residues. The V gene end was trimmed by 5 bases and the J gene end by 4 bases; junction bases not matched to a gene: 10. Germline loops: CDR1 SGHVS, CDR2 FNYEAQ. The CDR3 loop is CASSHRDSIITEAFF. In DNA, the CDR3 is TGTGCCAGCAGCCACAGGGACAGCATAATCACTGAAGCTTTCTTT.

The chain is built from TRBV19 and TRBJ2-1; 11 nucleotides line up with TRBD2. The CDR3 totals 16 residues. Germline CDR1 reads LNHDA; CDR2 reads SQIVND (reference sequence). After removal of 3 bases from V and 13 bases from J, the junction contained 14 bases not matched to a gene. As DNA, the CDR3 is TGTGCCAGTAGTATCGCCGGGACTAGCGGTCCTCCATATCAGTTCTTC. This sequence encodes CASSIAGTSGPPYQFF.

This clone has a single count. V is TRBV7-6 and J is TRBJ2-7; D possibly uses TRBD1 or TRBD2 (6 bases each). The CDR3 extends over 15 amino acids. V was trimmed by 1 base and J by 3 bases, leaving 13 bases between them. Germline values: CDR1 SGHVS, CDR2 FNYEAQ. The CDR3 spells CASSLEGGPFYEQYF. CDR3 nucleotide sequence: TGTGCCAGCAGCTTAGAGGGGGGACCCTTCTACGAGCAGTACTTC.

The table lists this clone with a count of one. This sequence joins TRBV19 and TRBJ1-5, with D tentatively TRBD1 (5 bases). CDR3 length: 17 residues. V lost 3 bases, J lost 1 base, and 16 bases lay in between. Germline lookup yields CDR1 LNHDA and CDR2 SQIVND (reference sequence). The CDR3 DNA is TGTGCCAGTAGTATCCTCTCGAAGACAGCGAGCAATCAGCCCCAGCATTTT. Translation: CASSILSKTASNQPQHF.

This clone appeared a few times. This chain connects TRBV19 to TRBJ2-2; the match to TRBD1 covers 8 bases. J was trimmed by 3 bases and V by 5 bases; bases with no gene match: 2. The CDR3 runs to 14 residues. Germline V CDR1 and CDR2: LNHDA, SQIVND (reference sequence). This chain's CDR3 is CASSLGQDTGELFF. CDR3 nucleotide sequence: TGTGCCAGTAGTCTGGGACAGGACACCGGGGAGCTGTTTTTT.

The rearrangement joins TRBV5-1 to TRBJ1-5; D is ambiguous. This CDR3 has 13 residues. Germline assignment: CDR1 SGHRS and CDR2 YFSETQ. V was shortened by 0 bases and J by 7 bases, with 8 bases between the two germline ends. CDR3 nucleotide sequence: TGCGCCAGCAGCTTGGACGGTAACCAGCCCCAGCATTTT. Protein sequence: CASSLDGNQPQHF. Full variable domain (outside the CDR3, taken from reference TRBV5-1 and TRBJ1-5): KAGVTQTPRYLIKTRGQQVTLSCSPISGHRSVSWYQQTPGQGLQFLFEYFSETQRNKGNFPGRFSGRQFSNSRSEMNVSTLELGDSALYLCASSLDGNQPQHFGDGTRLSIL.

This chain joins TRBV7-6 and TRBJ1-4, with TRBD1 matching 7 bases. V lost 6 bases and J lost 6; bases outside the gene matches: 10. Germline assignment: CDR1 SGHVS and CDR2 FNYEAQ. The CDR3 consists of 15 residues. The CDR3 sequence is CASSYLQGYDEKLFF. In DNA form, the CDR3 reads TGTGCCAGCAGTTATTTACAGGGGTACGATGAAAAACTGTTTTTT.

This chain connects TRBV7-3 to TRBJ2-5; D gene uncertain. The V gene lost 2 bases and the J gene lost 0 bases, with 4 bases spanning the gap. Germline CDR1 is SGHTA and CDR2 is FQGTGA. There are 13 residues in the CDR3. In DNA, the CDR3 is TGTGCCAGCAGCTTATACTACCAAGAGACCCAGTACTTC. Protein product: CASSLYYQETQYF.

The chain links TRBV28 to TRBJ1-1, with TRBD1 identical over 9 bases. J lost 4 bases, V lost 5 bases, and 5 bases had no gene match. The germline CDR1 and CDR2 sequences are MDHEN and SYDVKM. The CDR3 runs 14 residues. The CDR3 sequence: CASSQDRGLTEAFF. The CDR3 coding sequence is TGTGCCAGCAGTCAGGACAGGGGACTCACTGAAGCTTTCTTT.

The rearrangement links TRBV20-1 to TRBJ2-3; no clear D gene. This CDR3 is built from 11 residues. Trimming pared 4 bases from V and 2 bases from J, leaving 4 bases between. The germline V gene has CDR1 DFQATT and CDR2 SNEGSKA (reference sequence). CDR3 sequence reads: CSANFTDTQYF. The CDR3 DNA is TGCAGTGCTAACTTCACAGATACGCAGTATTTT.

V gene TRBV6-6 combines with J gene TRBJ1-5; D ambiguous. The CDR3 is made up of 15 amino acids. The germline gives CDR1 MNHNY, CDR2 SVGAGI (reference sequence). The ends were cut back, 7 bases at V and 3 bases at J, with 16 bases in the middle. This chain's CDR3 is CASTDGSSPNQPQHF. CDR3 in DNA: TGTGCCAGCACCGACGGATCCAGCCCCAATCAGCCCCAGCATTTT.

The chain uses TRBV7-2 and TRBJ2-7, with D perhaps matching TRBD1 (6 bases). Germline CDR1 SGHTA, CDR2 FQGNSA. The CDR3 covers 12 residues. V was pared by 4 bases and J by 7 bases, with 11 bases between. CDR3 sequence reads: CASSYDRSEQYF. The CDR3 DNA reads as TGTGCCAGCAGCTACGACAGGAGTGAGCAGTACTTC.